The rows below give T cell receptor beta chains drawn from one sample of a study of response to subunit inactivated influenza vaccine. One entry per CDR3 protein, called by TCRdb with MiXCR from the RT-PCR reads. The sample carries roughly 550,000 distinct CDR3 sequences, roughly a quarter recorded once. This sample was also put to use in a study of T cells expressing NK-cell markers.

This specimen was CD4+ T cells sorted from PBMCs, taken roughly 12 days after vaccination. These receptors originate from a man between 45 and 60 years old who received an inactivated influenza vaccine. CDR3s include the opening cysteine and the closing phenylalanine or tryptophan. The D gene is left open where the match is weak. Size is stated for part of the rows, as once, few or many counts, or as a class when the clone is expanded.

CDR3 protein: CASSLRLAGSDTQYF
CDR3 DNA: TGTGCCAGCAGCTTGAGACTAGCGGGGTCAGATACGCAGTATTTT
V gene: TRBV7-9
clone size: .
J gene: TRBJ2-3
D gene: TRBD2

CDR3 protein: CASSGPTVISYNEQFF
CDR3 DNA: TGTGCCAGCAGCGGACCGACGGTTATATCCTACAATGAGCAGTTCTTC
V gene: TRBV11-2
clone size: .
J gene: TRBJ2-1
D gene: .

CDR3 protein: CASSASGGGYEQYF
CDR3 DNA: TGTGCCAGCAGCGCGTCAGGGGGCGGCTACGAGCAGTACTTC
V gene: TRBV9
clone size: .
J gene: TRBJ2-7
D gene: TRBD1

CDR3 protein: CASSGGARGYEQYF
CDR3 DNA: TGTGCCAGCAGCGGGGGGGCCCGAGGTTACGAGCAGTACTTC
V gene: TRBV14
clone size: .
J gene: TRBJ2-7
D gene: .

CDR3 protein: CASSLWPRQDYEQYF
CDR3 DNA: TGTGCCAGCAGTTTATGGCCGAGGCAGGACTACGAGCAGTACTTC
V gene: TRBV28
clone size: few
J gene: TRBJ2-7
D gene: .

CDR3 protein: CASSLAQDSYGYTF
CDR3 DNA: TGTGCCAGCAGTTTAGCGCAGGACAGCTATGGCTACACCTTC
V gene: TRBV12-3/TRBV12-4
clone size: few
J gene: TRBJ1-2
D gene: .

CDR3 protein: CASSATTGSESPLHF
CDR3 DNA: TGTGCCAGCAGTGCGACGACAGGGTCGGAATCACCCCTCCACTTT
V gene: TRBV6-4
clone size: few
J gene: TRBJ1-6
D gene: TRBD1

CDR3 protein: CSARDSSGFRDTQYF
CDR3 DNA: TGCAGTGCTAGAGATTCTAGCGGCTTCAGGGATACGCAGTATTTT
V gene: TRBV20-1
clone size: .
J gene: TRBJ2-3
D gene: TRBD2

CDR3 protein: CSAQGSLNQPQHF
CDR3 DNA: TGCAGTGCACAGGGGAGTCTCAATCAGCCCCAGCATTTT
V gene: TRBV20-1
clone size: few
J gene: TRBJ1-5
D gene: TRBD1

CDR3 protein: CASSPRFGLAGTSTDTQYF
CDR3 DNA: TGTGCCAGCAGCCCAAGATTTGGACTAGCGGGGACTAGCACAGATACGCAGTATTTT
V gene: TRBV4-2
clone size: many
J gene: TRBJ2-3
D gene: TRBD2

CDR3 protein: CALLAGTGVGEQYF
CDR3 DNA: TGTGCCCTGCTAGCCGGGACAGGTGTAGGCGAGCAGTACTTC
V gene: TRBV30
clone size: .
J gene: TRBJ2-7
D gene: TRBD1

CDR3 protein: CASLYRGGNQPQHF
CDR3 DNA: TGTGCCAGCCTATATAGGGGGGGCAATCAGCCCCAGCATTTT
V gene: TRBV6-1
clone size: few
J gene: TRBJ1-5
D gene: .

CDR3 protein: CSARDRSTGFF
CDR3 DNA: TGCAGCGCCCGGGACAGGTCGACGGGTTTCTTT
V gene: TRBV29-1
clone size: .
J gene: TRBJ1-1
D gene: TRBD1

CDR3 protein: CASSLSAWNTGELFF
CDR3 DNA: TGTGCCAGCAGCTTAAGTGCCTGGAACACCGGGGAGCTGTTTTTT
V gene: TRBV11-2
clone size: .
J gene: TRBJ2-2
D gene: .

CDR3 protein: CASSPVGAGGHNEQFF
CDR3 DNA: TGTGCCAGCAGCCCAGTAGGGGCAGGGGGACACAATGAGCAGTTCTTC
V gene: TRBV28
clone size: few
J gene: TRBJ2-1
D gene: TRBD1

CDR3 protein: CASSFRDRARYGYTF
CDR3 DNA: TGTGCCAGCAGCTTCCGGGACAGGGCGCGCTATGGCTACACCTTC
V gene: TRBV7-2
clone size: .
J gene: TRBJ1-2
D gene: TRBD1

CDR3 protein: CASSSGLVNEQFF
CDR3 DNA: TGTGCCAGCAGCTCCGGACTGGTCAATGAGCAGTTCTTC
V gene: TRBV5-8
clone size: many
J gene: TRBJ2-1
D gene: .

CDR3 protein: CSAKGRPSYYEQYF
CDR3 DNA: TGCAGTGCTAAGGGGCGGCCCTCTTACTACGAGCAGTACTTC
V gene: TRBV20-1
clone size: .
J gene: TRBJ2-7
D gene: .